The 18 T cell receptor beta chains below were found in one sample sequenced in a study of T cells after posttransplantation cyclophosphamide. Generated by immunoSEQ multiplex PCR, the TCRdb table keeps only in-frame clones and is missing some. The sample shows approximately 24,000 clones, none of them appearing just once. The sample consisted of PBMCs. Receptors were obtained from a man aged 50-59 years in good health, CMV-negative, and a related stem cell transplant donor.

This clone was detected many times. The V call is TRBV7-2, the J call TRBJ2-7; 10 positions match TRBD1. V shed 3 bases and J 4 bases; nucleotides not matched to a gene: 0. Looked up from germline, CDR1 is SGHTA and CDR2 is FQGNSA. This CDR3 comprises 13 residues. The CDR3 DNA sequence: TGTGCCAGCAGCTTGGACAGGGGGTACGAGCAGTACTTC. Amino acid sequence: CASSLDRGYEQYF.

This clone has a count of ten or more. The chain links TRBV11-3 to TRBJ2-1; 15 positions match TRBD2. CDR1 is SGHNT, CDR2 YENEEA, per germline. This CDR3 region has 14 residues. The V gene end was trimmed by 5 bases and the J gene end by 9 bases; junction bases not matched to a gene: 2. This chain's CDR3 is CASSEGLAGGEQFF. CDR3 sequence (DNA): TGTGCCAGCAGCGAGGGACTAGCGGGGGGTGAGCAGTTCTTC.

This clone turned up a few times. The chain employs TRBV23-1 and TRBJ2-2, with 12 bases matching TRBD1. TRBV23-1 is sorted into the ORF group, with uncertain function. This CDR3 has 20 residues. The junction had 16 bases not matched to a gene; V was cut back by 2 bases and J by 6 bases. CDR3 sequence: CASSQTRDRGLQRWSGELFF. The CDR3 DNA reads TGCGCCAGCAGTCAAACCCGGGACAGGGGGCTTCAAAGGTGGTCCGGGGAGCTGTTTTTT.

This clone was seen more than once but under ten times. The J gene is TRBJ2-2, the V gene TRBV5-1; TRBD1 agrees at 8 bases. Germline V gene sequence: CDR1 SGHRS, CDR2 YFSETQ. The CDR3 totals 14 residues. The V and J ends lost 3 bases and 6 bases, in that order; junction bases with no gene match: 4. The CDR3 sequence: CASSYDRGAGELFF. The CDR3 DNA reads as TGCGCCAGCAGCTATGACAGGGGCGCCGGGGAGCTGTTTTTT.

Ten or more counts support this clone. The chain has TRBV15 and TRBJ1-3; D might be TRBD1 (5 bases). V shed 3 bases and J shed 0 bases, with 6 bases lying between them. CDR1 LNHNV and CDR2 YYDKDF come from the germline V gene (reference sequence). The CDR3 is 14 residues long. CDR3 bases: TGTGCCACCAGCAGGACAGCCTCTGGAAACACCATATATTTT. Protein sequence: CATSRTASGNTIYF. The full variable domain, completed using reference TRBV15 and TRBJ1-3, is DAMVIQNPRYQVTQFGKPVTLSCSQTLNHNVMYWYQQKSSQAPKLLFHYYDKDFNNEADTPDNFQSRRPNTSFCFLDIRSPGLGDTAMYLCATSRTASGNTIYFGEGSWLTVV.

This clone was seen at least ten times. This chain joins TRBV9 and TRBJ2-5; weak D call: TRBD1 (6 bases). Trimming pared 3 bases from V and 0 bases from J, leaving 9 bases between. Per the germline V gene, CDR1 is SGDLS and CDR2 is YYNGEE. The CDR3 runs to 14 residues. The CDR3 reads CASSARDNQETQYF. CDR3 nucleotide sequence: TGTGCCAGCAGCGCCCGGGACAACCAAGAGACCCAGTACTTC.

At least ten counts were recorded for this clone. The chain joins TRBV11-2 to TRBJ2-4, with TRBD2 identical over 8 bases. The CDR3 covers 17 residues. J gave up 1 base and V 5 bases, and 10 bases lay outside the gene matches. Germline CDR1 SGHAT, CDR2 FQNNGV. This CDR3 is CASSLAYGRAAKNIQYF. The CDR3 DNA sequence: TGTGCCAGCAGCCTAGCATACGGGAGGGCCGCCAAAAACATTCAGTACTTC.

Many counts were recorded for this clone. The J gene is TRBJ2-1, the V gene TRBV9; TRBD2 aligns across 8 bases. The V gene end was trimmed by 2 bases and the J gene end by 10 bases; junction bases not matched to a gene: 8. The CDR3 length is 14 residues. Germline lookup yields CDR1 SGDLS and CDR2 YYNGEE. CDR3 DNA sequence: TGTGCCAGCAGCGTTGGACTAGCTACATTGGAGCAGTTCTTC. Protein product: CASSVGLATLEQFF.

This clone was seen ten or more times. The CDR3 DNA reads as TGTGCCAGCAGCCCCAACAACCTAGCGGGAGGGTTCGAGCAGTACTTC. Its protein product is CASSPNNLAGGFEQYF. The chain joins TRBV5-4 to TRBJ2-7; 12 bases fit TRBD2. Germline lookup yields CDR1 SGHNT and CDR2 YYREEE (reference sequence). With 4 bases clipped from V and 6 bases from J, the junction kept 11 bases outside the gene matches. The CDR3 is made up of 16 amino acids.

At least ten counts were recorded for this clone. This chain connects TRBV21-1 to TRBJ2-7; the DNA was not compared with TRBD1, the D call given in the table. TRBV21-1 is a recognized pseudogene. The CDR3 covers 12 residues. CDR3 coding DNA: TGTGCCAGCAGCAAGGGACAGGAAGTATACAATTTC. It is translated as CASSKGQEVYNF.

This clone was observed at least ten times. V gene TRBV2 combines with J gene TRBJ2-2; D unclear. CDR1 is SNHLY, CDR2 FYNNEI, per germline. There are 15 residues in the CDR3. V lost 4 bases and J lost 2, with 11 bases in between. The CDR3 coding sequence is TGTGCCAGCAGTGCCCGACATCCTAACACCGGGGAGCTGTTTTTT. Its translation: CASSARHPNTGELFF.

There are many counts of this clone. J is TRBJ2-1 and V is TRBV7-3, with 8 bases aligning to TRBD1. V gave up 1 base and J gave up 4 bases; unmatched junction bases: 12. Germline V gene data show CDR1 as SGHTA and CDR2 as FQGTGA. The CDR3 is 18 amino acids. The CDR3 here is CASSLMVTGAGVYNEQFF. The CDR3 DNA is TGTGCCAGCAGCTTAATGGTGACAGGGGCAGGCGTGTACAATGAGCAGTTCTTC.

This clone came up many times. The chain carries TRBV28 and TRBJ1-1; TRBD1 matches at 7 bases. Germline CDR1 and CDR2: MDHEN and SYDVKM. There are 17 residues in the CDR3. J was trimmed by 5 bases and V by 6 bases; bases with no gene match: 18. The CDR3 sequence: CASRKANRGRFGTEAFF. The CDR3 nucleotides read TGTGCCAGCAGAAAGGCCAACAGGGGAAGGTTTGGAACTGAAGCTTTCTTT.

This clone was counted ten times or more. The chain couples TRBV7-9 to TRBJ1-2, with 7 bases fitting TRBD1. Trimming removed 7 bases from V and 2 bases from J; junction bases left unmatched: 7. This CDR3 spans 14 amino acids. Looked up from germline, CDR1 is SEHNR and CDR2 is FQNEAQ (reference sequence). The chain's CDR3 is CASTRDSGNYGYTF. The DNA for the CDR3 is TGTGCCAGCACCAGGGACAGTGGAAACTATGGCTACACCTTC.

This clone was seen at least ten times. The V call is TRBV18, the J call TRBJ1-3, with 8 positions matching TRBD1. V dropped 4 bases and J dropped 0; count of bases not matched to a gene: 5. Germline V gene data show CDR1 as KGHSH and CDR2 as LQKENI. This CDR3 spans 16 amino acids. The DNA for the CDR3 is TGTGCCAGCTCACAGGGACAGGCCAGCTCTGGAAACACCATATATTTT. Its translation: CASSQGQASSGNTIYF.

Ten or more counts support this clone. This chain links TRBV28 with TRBJ1-4; D remains ambiguous. The CDR3 runs to 15 residues. Per the germline V gene, CDR1 is MDHEN and CDR2 is SYDVKM. CDR3 sequence reads: CAIAAGGTTNEKLFF. The CDR3 bases are TGTGCTATCGCCGCGGGCGGAACAACTAATGAAAAACTGTTTTTT. Filled out from reference TRBV28 and TRBJ1-4, the complete variable domain reads DVKVTQSSRYLVKRTGEKVFLECVQDMDHENMFWYRQDPGLGLRLIYFSYDVKMKEKGDIPEGYSVSREKKERFSLILESASTNQTSMYLCAIAAGGTTNEKLFFGSGTQLSVL.

This clone was observed many times. This chain connects TRBV11-2 to TRBJ2-4, with 8 bases that match TRBD1. This CDR3 is built from 15 residues. The V segment lost 3 bases and the J segment 8 bases; nucleotides outside the gene matches: 9. Germline V gives CDR1 SGHAT, CDR2 FQNNGV. CDR3 DNA: TGTGCCAGCAGCTTGACTCAGGGGGCCGGGGACATTCAGTACTTC. Its translation is CASSLTQGAGDIQYF. The full variable domain, completed using reference TRBV11-2 and TRBJ2-4, is EAGVAQSPRYKIIEKRQSVAFWCNPISGHATLYWYQQILGQGPKLLIQFQNNGVVDDSQLPKDRFSAERLKGVDSTLKIQPAKLEDSAVYLCASSLTQGAGDIQYFGAGTRLSVL.

This clone has a count of ten or more. The chain employs TRBV7-9 and TRBJ2-7; 8 bases match TRBD1. CDR1 SEHNR and CDR2 FQNEAQ come from the germline V gene (reference sequence). Trimming cost V 4 bases and J 2 bases; bases outside gene matches: 4. The CDR3 is made up of 14 amino acids. DNA for the CDR3: TGTGCCAGCAGCTCCCCGGGACAGGCCTACGAGCAGTACTTC. Translating gives CASSSPGQAYEQYF.